The following is a T cell receptor beta chain sequence with its context. cDNA came from around 0.54 to 1 ug RNA primed by random hexamers. TCRdb re-analysed the immunoSEQ multiplex PCR reads in MiXCR, keeping a single row per CDR3 protein. The table lists about 130,000 distinct CDR3 sequences, over 90% of them singletons. This entry comes from a study of CD8 T cells in Susac syndrome. The J segment lost 3 bases and the V segment lost 2 bases, leaving 8 bases of the junction unmatched. Germline CDR1 MGHRA, CDR2 YSYEKL. This CDR3 has 16 amino acids. Material for sequencing was CD8+ T cells from PBMCs. V is TRBV4-1 and J is TRBJ2-7; TRBD2 matches 9 bases. The TCR was taken from a human donor with Susac syndrome. The CDR3 DNA reads TGCGCCAGCAGCCAATTAGCGGGAGAAGGCAACTACGAGCAGTACTTC. Its protein is CASSQLAGEGNYEQYF.